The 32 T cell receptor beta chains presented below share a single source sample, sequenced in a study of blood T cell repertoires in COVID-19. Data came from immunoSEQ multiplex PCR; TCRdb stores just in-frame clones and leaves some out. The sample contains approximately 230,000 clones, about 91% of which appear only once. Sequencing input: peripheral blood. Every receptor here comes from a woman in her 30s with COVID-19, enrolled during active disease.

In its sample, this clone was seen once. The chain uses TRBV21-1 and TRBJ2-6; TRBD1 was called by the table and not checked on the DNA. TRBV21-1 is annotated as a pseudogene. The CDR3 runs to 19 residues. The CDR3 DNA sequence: TGTGCCAGCAGCAAAGTAGAGCCCAGGGGCGGTTCTGGGGCCAACGTCCTGACTTTC. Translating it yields CASSKVEPRGGSGANVLTF.

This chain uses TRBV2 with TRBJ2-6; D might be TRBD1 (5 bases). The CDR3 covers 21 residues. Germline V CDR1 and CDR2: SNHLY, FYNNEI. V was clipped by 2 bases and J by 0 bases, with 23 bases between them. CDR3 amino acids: CASSESAMWQGVTSGANVLTF. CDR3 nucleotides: TGTGCCAGCAGTGAATCAGCCATGTGGCAGGGTGTTACCTCTGGGGCCAACGTCCTGACTTTC.

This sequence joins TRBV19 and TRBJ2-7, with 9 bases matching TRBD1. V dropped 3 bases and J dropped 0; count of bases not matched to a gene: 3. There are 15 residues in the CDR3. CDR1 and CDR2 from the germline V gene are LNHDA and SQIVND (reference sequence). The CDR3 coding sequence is TGTGCCAGTAGTATTGGGACAGGGAGCTCCTACGAGCAGTACGTC. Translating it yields CASSIGTGSSYEQYV.

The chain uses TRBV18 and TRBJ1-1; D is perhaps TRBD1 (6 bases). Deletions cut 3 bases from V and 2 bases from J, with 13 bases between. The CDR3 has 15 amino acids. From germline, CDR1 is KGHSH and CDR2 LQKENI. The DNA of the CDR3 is TGTGCCAGCTCACCGCCCCAGGGGCTTAACACTGAAGCTTTCTTT. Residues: CASSPPQGLNTEAFF.

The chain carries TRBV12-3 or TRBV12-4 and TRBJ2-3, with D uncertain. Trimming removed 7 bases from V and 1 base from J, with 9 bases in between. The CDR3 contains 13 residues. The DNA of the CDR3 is TGTGCCAGCACCTCCCGGGGCACAGATACGCAGTATTTT. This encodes CASTSRGTDTQYF.

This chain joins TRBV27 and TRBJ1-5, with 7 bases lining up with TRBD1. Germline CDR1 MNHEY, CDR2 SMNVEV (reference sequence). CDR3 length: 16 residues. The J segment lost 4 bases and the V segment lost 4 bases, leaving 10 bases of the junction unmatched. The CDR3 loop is CASSSQGGTVNQPQHF. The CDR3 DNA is TGTGCCAGCAGTTCCCAAGGAGGGACAGTTAATCAGCCCCAGCATTTT.

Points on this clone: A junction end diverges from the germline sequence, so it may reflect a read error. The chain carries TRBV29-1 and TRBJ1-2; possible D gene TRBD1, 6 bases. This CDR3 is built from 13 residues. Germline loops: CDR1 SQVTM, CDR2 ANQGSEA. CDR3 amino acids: CSVGGRGGYSYTF. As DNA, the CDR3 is TGCAGCGTGGGGGGTCGGGGGGGCTATAGCTACACCTTC.

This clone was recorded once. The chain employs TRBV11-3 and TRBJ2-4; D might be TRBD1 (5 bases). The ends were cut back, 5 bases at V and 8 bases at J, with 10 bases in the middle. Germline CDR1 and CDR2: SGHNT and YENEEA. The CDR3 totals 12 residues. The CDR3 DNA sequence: TGTGCCAGCAGCCCGGACACGGACATTCAGTACTTC. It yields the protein CASSPDTDIQYF.

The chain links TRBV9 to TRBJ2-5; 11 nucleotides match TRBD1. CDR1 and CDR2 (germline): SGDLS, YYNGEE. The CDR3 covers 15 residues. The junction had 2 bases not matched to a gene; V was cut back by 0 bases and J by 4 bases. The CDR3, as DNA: TGTGCCAGCAGCGTAGGAGGGACAGGGGGAGAGACCCAGTACTTC. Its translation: CASSVGGTGGETQYF.

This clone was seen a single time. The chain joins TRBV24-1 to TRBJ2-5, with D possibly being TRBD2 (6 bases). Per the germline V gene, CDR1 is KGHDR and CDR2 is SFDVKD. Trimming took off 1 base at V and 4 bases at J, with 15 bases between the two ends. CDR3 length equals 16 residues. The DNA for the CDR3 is TGTGCCACCAGTGATTTTGATTTGGCCGGGAGAGAGACCCAGTACTTC. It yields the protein CATSDFDLAGRETQYF.

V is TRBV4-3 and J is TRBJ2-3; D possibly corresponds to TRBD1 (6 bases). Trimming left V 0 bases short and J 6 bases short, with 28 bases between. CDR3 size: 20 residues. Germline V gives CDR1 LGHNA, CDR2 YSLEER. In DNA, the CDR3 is TGCGCCAGCAGCCAAGAGGCACAGGGTCGCGGGTCGGCTTGGAGCGATACGCAGTATTTT. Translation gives CASSQEAQGRGSAWSDTQYF.

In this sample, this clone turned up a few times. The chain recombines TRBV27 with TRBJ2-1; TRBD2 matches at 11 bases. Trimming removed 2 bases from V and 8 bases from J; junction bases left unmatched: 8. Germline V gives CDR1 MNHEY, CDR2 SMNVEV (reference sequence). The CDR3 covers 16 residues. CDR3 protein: CASSLLAGGLYYEQFF. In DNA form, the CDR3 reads TGTGCCAGCAGTTTACTAGCGGGAGGTCTATACTATGAGCAGTTCTTC.

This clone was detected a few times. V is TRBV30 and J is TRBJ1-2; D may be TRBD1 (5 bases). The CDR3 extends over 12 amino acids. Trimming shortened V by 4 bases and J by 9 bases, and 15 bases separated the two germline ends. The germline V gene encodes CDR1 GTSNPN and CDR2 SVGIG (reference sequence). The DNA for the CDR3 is TGTGCCTGGACCTCTGGGGGGATGCGCTACACCTTC. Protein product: CAWTSGGMRYTF.

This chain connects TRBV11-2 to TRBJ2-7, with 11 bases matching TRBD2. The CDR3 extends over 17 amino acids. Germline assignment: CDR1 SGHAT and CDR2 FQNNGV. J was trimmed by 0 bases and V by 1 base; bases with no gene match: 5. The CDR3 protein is CASSLARLAGSSYEQYF. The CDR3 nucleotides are TGTGCCAGCAGCTTAGCGCGACTAGCGGGGAGCTCCTACGAGCAGTACTTC.

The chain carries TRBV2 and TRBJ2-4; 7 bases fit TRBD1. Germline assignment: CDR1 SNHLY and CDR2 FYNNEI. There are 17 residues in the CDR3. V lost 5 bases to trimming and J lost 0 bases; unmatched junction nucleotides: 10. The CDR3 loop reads CASSSNPGTAAKNIQYF. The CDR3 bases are TGTGCCAGCAGTTCTAACCCCGGGACAGCAGCCAAAAACATTCAGTACTTC.

The CDR3 region is CASSLVGQGAGSGNQPQHF. The CDR3 nucleotides are TGTGCCAGCAGCTTAGTAGGACAGGGGGCAGGGTCGGGCAATCAGCCCCAGCATTTT. This chain connects TRBV7-2 to TRBJ1-5; 11 bases are a match to TRBD1. The length of the CDR3 is 19 residues. J gave up 2 bases and V 1 base, and 10 bases lay outside the gene matches. CDR1 and CDR2 (germline): SGHTA, FQGNSA.

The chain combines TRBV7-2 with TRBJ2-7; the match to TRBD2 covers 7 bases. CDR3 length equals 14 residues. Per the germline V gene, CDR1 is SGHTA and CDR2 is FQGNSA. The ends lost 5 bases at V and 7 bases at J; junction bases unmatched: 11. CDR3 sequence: CASSPTGGGWEQYF. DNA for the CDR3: TGTGCCAGCAGCCCCACGGGGGGTGGATGGGAGCAGTACTTC.

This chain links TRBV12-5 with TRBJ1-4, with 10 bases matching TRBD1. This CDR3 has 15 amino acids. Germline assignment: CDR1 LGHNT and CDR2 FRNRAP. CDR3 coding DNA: TGTGCCGCCTCACACCGGGACAGGGGACATGAAAAACTGTTTTTT. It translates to CAASHRDRGHEKLFF.

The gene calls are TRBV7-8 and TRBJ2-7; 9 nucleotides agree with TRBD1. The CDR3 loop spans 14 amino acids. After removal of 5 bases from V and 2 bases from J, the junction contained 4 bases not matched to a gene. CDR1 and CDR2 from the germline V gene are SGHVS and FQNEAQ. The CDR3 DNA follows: TGTGCCAGCAGCCCTGACAGGGGGGCCTACGAGCAGTACTTC. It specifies CASSPDRGAYEQYF. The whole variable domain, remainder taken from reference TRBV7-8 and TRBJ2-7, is GAGVSQSPRYKVAKRGQDVALRCDPISGHVSLFWYQQALGQGPEFLTYFQNEAQLDKSGLPSDRFFAERPEGSVSTLKIQRTQQEDSAVYLCASSPDRGAYEQYFGPGTRLTVT.

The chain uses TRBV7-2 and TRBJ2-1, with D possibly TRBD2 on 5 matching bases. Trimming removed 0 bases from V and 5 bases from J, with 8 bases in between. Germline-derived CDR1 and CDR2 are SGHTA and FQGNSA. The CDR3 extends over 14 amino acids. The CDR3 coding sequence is TGTGCCAGCAGCTTAGCCCTAGCTAACAATGAGCAGTTCTTC. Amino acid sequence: CASSLALANNEQFF.

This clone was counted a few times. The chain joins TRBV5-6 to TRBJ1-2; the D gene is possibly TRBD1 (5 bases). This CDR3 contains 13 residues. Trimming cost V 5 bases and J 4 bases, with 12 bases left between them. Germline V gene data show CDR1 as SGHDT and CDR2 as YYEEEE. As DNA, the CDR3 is TGTGCCAGCAGTCACGACAGTCGCTATGGCTACACCTTC. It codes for CASSHDSRYGYTF. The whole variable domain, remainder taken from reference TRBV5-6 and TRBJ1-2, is DAGVTQSPTHLIKTRGQQVTLRCSPKSGHDTVSWYQQALGQGPQFIFQYYEEEERQRGNFPDRFSGHQFPNYSSELNVNALLLGDSALYLCASSHDSRYGYTFGSGTRLTVV.

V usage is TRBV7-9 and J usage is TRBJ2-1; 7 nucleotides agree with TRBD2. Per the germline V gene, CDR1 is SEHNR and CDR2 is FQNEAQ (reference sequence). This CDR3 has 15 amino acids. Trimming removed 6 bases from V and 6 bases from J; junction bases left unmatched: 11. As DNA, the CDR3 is TGTGCCAGCAGTCCGGCACGGCGGGAGCTCAATGAGCAGTTCTTC. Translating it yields CASSPARRELNEQFF.

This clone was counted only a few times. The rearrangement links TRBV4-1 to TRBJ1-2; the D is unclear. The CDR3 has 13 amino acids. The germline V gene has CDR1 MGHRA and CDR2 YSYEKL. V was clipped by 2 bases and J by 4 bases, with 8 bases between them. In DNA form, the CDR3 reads TGCGCCAGCAGCCAATCTTCCGGCTATGGCTACACCTTC. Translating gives CASSQSSGYGYTF.

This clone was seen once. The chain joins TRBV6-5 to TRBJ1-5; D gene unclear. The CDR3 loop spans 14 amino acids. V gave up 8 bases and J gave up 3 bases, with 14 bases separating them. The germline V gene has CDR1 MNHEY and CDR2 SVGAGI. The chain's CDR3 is CASGAGSSNQPQHF. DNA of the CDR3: TGTGCCAGCGGAGCGGGCAGCTCCAATCAGCCCCAGCATTTT.

The CDR3 sequence is CASSLGSVSPLHF. The CDR3 DNA is TGTGCCAGCAGCTTAGGTTCCGTTTCACCCCTCCACTTT. J is TRBJ1-6 and V is TRBV11-2; D is ambiguous. Trimming cost V 1 base and J 9 bases, with 7 bases left between them. The CDR3 spans 13 residues. Looked up from germline, CDR1 is SGHAT and CDR2 is FQNNGV.

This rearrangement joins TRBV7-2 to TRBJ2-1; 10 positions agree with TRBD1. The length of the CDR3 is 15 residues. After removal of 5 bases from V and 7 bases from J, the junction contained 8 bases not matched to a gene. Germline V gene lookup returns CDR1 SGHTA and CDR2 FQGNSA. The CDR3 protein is CASSEGQGLWNEQFF. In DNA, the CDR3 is TGTGCCAGCAGCGAGGGACAGGGGTTATGGAATGAGCAGTTCTTC. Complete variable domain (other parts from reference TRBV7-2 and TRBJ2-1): GAGVSQSPSNKVTEKGKDVELRCDPISGHTALYWYRQSLGQGLEFLIYFQGNSAPDKSGLPSDRFSAERTGGSVSTLTIQRTQQEDSAVYLCASSEGQGLWNEQFFGPGTRLTVL.

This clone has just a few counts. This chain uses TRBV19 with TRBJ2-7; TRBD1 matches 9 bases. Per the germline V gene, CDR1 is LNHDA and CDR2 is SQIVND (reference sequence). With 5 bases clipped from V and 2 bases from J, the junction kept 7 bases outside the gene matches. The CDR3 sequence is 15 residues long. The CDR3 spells CASSLTGTGTYEQYF. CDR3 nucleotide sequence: TGTGCCAGTAGTTTGACCGGGACAGGGACCTACGAGCAGTACTTC.

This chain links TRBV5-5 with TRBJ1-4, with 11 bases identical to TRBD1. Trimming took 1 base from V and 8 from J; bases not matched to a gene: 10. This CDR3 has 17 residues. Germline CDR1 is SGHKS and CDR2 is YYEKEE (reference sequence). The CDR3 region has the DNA TGTGCCAGCAGCTTGTTATTTGGGACAGGGGGAGAAGAAAAACTGTTTTTT. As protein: CASSLLFGTGGEEKLFF. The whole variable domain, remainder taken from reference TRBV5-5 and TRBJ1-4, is DAGVTQSPTHLIKTRGQQVTLRCSPISGHKSVSWYQQVLGQGPQFIFQYYEKEERGRGNFPDRFSARQFPNYSSELNVNALLLGDSALYLCASSLLFGTGGEEKLFFGSGTQLSVL.

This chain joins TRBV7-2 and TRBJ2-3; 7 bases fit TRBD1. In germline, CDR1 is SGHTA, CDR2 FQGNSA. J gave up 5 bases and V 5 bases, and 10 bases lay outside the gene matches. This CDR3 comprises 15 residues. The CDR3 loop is CASSPLGTGVDTQYF. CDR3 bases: TGTGCCAGCAGCCCCTTGGGAACAGGGGTAGATACGCAGTATTTT.

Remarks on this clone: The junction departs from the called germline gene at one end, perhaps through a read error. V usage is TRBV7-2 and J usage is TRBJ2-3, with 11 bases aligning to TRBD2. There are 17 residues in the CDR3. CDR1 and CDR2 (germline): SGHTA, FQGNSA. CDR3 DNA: TGTGCCAGCAGTTTAGCGGGGGGGCCGCGGAGCACAGATACGCAGTATTTT. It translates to CASSLAGGPRSTDTQYF.

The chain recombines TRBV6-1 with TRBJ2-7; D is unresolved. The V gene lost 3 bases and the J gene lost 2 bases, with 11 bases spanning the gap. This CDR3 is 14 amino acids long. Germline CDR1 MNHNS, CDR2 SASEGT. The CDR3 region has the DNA TGTGCCAGCAGTGACATCGCAGTTACCTACGAGCAGTACTTC. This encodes CASSDIAVTYEQYF.

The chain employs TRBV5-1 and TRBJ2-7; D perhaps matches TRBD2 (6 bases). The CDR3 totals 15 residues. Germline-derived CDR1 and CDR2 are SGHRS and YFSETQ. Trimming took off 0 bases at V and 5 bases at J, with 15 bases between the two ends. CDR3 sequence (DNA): TGCGCCAGCAGCTTGGAAGGAGGGAGGTTCAACGAGCAGTACTTC. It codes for CASSLEGGRFNEQYF.